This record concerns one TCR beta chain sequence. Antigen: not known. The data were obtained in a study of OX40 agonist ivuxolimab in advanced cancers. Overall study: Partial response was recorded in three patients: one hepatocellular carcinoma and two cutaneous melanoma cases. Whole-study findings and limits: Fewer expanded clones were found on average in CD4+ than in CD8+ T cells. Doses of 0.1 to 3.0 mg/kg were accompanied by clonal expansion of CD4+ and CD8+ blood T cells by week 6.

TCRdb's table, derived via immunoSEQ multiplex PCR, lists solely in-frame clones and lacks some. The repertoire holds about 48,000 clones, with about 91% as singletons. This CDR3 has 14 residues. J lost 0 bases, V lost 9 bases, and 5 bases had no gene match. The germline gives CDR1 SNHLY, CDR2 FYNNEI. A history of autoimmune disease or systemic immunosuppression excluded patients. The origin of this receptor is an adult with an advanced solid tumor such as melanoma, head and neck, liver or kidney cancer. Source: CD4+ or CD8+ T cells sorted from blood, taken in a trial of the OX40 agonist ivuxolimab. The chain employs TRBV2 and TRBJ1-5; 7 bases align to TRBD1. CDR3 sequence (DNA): TGTGCCAGTGAAGACAGGGTTAGCAATCAGCCCCAGCATTTT. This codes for CASEDRVSNQPQHF.